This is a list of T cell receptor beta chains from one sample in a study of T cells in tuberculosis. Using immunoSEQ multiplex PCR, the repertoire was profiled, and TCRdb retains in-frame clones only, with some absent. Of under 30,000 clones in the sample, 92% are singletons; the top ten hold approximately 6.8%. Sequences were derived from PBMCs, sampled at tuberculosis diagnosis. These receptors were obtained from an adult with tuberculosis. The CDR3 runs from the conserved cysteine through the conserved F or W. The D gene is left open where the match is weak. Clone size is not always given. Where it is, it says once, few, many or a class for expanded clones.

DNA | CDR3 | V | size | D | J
TGCGCCAGCAGCTTGGAAGGACTAGATTTGGGAGAGCAGTTCTTC | CASSLEGLDLGEQFF | TRBV5-1 | . | TRBD2 | TRBJ2-1
TGCGCCAGCAGCCTCAGGGACAGCTGGAACACCGGGGAGCTGTTTTTT | CASSLRDSWNTGELFF | TRBV5-1 | once | TRBD1 | TRBJ2-2
TGTGCCAGTTACCGTAGCGGGACTGAGCAGTTCTTC | CASYRSGTEQFF | TRBV6-1 | . | TRBD2 | TRBJ2-1
TGTGCCAGCAGTCCACACCCTTCGGGAAACATTCAGTACTTC | CASSPHPSGNIQYF | TRBV27 | . | . | TRBJ2-4
TGTGCCAGTAGTAGCCCAGAAATATACAATGAGCAGTTCTTC | CASSSPEIYNEQFF | TRBV19 | . | . | TRBJ2-1
TGTGCCAGCAGTTTACGGGACAGGGGGCTTACTGAAGCTTTCTTT | CASSLRDRGLTEAFF | TRBV6-1 | . | TRBD1 | TRBJ1-1
TGTGCCAGCAGTGACTCGACTAGCGGGGGGGCCGATACGCAGTATTTT | CASSDSTSGGADTQYF | TRBV6-4 | . | TRBD2 | TRBJ2-3
TGTGCCAGCAGCCAAGCCCCCGTTTGGGGCGGGAGGGATGAAGCTTTCTTT | CASSQAPVWGGRDEAFF | TRBV14 | . | . | TRBJ1-1
TGTGCCAGTAGCCACCTCAAACAGGGGGTCACTGAAGCTTTCTTT | CASSHLKQGVTEAFF | TRBV19 | . | TRBD1 | TRBJ1-1
TGTGCCAGCAGCTTAGTACCGGACTGGCTCTACGAGCAGTACTTC | CASSLVPDWLYEQYF | TRBV7-2 | . | . | TRBJ2-7
TGTGCCAGCAGCTTAGGGACTAGCGGGATGAGGTACGAGCAGTACTTC | CASSLGTSGMRYEQYF | TRBV11-2 | . | TRBD2 | TRBJ2-7
TGTGCCAGCATGGACAGGGTGAACACCGGGGAGCTGTTTTTT | CASMDRVNTGELFF | TRBV25-1 | . | TRBD1 | TRBJ2-2
TGTGCCAGCGAGTTACAGAGCTCTGGAAACACCATATATTTT | CASELQSSGNTIYF | TRBV2 | once | . | TRBJ1-3
TGTGCCACCCTGCAACGGACACGGGATCAGCCCCAGCATTTT | CATLQRTRDQPQHF | TRBV19 | . | . | TRBJ1-5
TGCAGCGCCCGACAGGGAGTGAAATACGAGCAGTACTTC | CSARQGVKYEQYF | TRBV29-1 | . | TRBD1 | TRBJ2-7
TGTGCCTGGACGAAACCAAACAGGGAACTGGGCTACACCTTC | CAWTKPNRELGYTF | TRBV30 | . | . | TRBJ1-2
TGTGCCAGCAGCTTCCGGGACACCCAGTCGGCCGGGAACACCGGGGAGCTGTTTTTT | CASSFRDTQSAGNTGELFF | TRBV9 | . | . | TRBJ2-2
TGTGCCAGTAGTATCATACAGGGACAGGGGGCTACTGAAGCTTTCTTT | CASSIIQGQGATEAFF | TRBV19 | . | TRBD1 | TRBJ1-1
TGCGCCAGCAGCCAAGATTTTTATGGGACAGCTGGAAACACCATATATTTT | CASSQDFYGTAGNTIYF | TRBV4-3 | . | TRBD1 | TRBJ1-3
TGTGCCATCAGGGCCGTGGTATCAAGCACAGATACGCAGTATTTT | CAIRAVVSSTDTQYF | TRBV10-3 | . | . | TRBJ2-3
TGTGCCAGCAGGGAGTGGACAGGGGGCCTCTCTGGAAACACCATATATTTT | CASREWTGGLSGNTIYF | TRBV11-2 | few | TRBD1 | TRBJ1-3
TGTGCCAGCAGCAAGGGACAGGGCTACGAGCAGTACTTC | CASSKGQGYEQYF | TRBV6-5 | . | TRBD1 | TRBJ2-7
TGTGCCAGCGCGTTGCTTAGCACAGATACGCAGTATTTT | CASALLSTDTQYF | TRBV9 | . | . | TRBJ2-3
TGTGCCAGCAGTTTATCACCGGTCAATGAAAAACTGTTTTTT | CASSLSPVNEKLFF | TRBV27 | . | . | TRBJ1-4
TGTGCCAGCAGTGTAAGGGGTGTTTCCTACGAGCAGTACTTC | CASSVRGVSYEQYF | TRBV2 | . | . | TRBJ2-7
TGCGCCAGCAGCTTGGGCCCAGGTTCCAGCGAGCAGTACTTC | CASSLGPGSSEQYF | TRBV5-1 | . | . | TRBJ2-7
TGTGCCAGCAGCCAAAAGCAGGCATCTGGAAACACCATATATTTT | CASSQKQASGNTIYF | TRBV2 | . | . | TRBJ1-3
TGTGCCAGCAGCTTAGGACAGTTTGTCTACGAGCAGTACTTC | CASSLGQFVYEQYF | TRBV7-6 | once | . | TRBJ2-7
TGTGCCAGCAGTCCGCCCCGGGGTCGGGGGCCCCAGCATTTT | CASSPPRGRGPQHF | TRBV6-6 | . | . | TRBJ1-5
TGTGCCAGCAGCCCTAGTGCGGCGGCAACTAATGAAAAACTGTTTTTT | CASSPSAAATNEKLFF | TRBV9 | . | . | TRBJ1-4
TGTGCCAGCAGCTTATATGGCGGGAGGGCTGGAGAGCAGTACTTC | CASSLYGGRAGEQYF | TRBV13 | . | TRBD2 | TRBJ2-7
TGTGCCAGCAGCGTGAAGACAGGGATTCACGAGCAGTACTTC | CASSVKTGIHEQYF | TRBV5-5 | . | TRBD1 | TRBJ2-7
TGTGCCAGCAGCAGACCCCTGGCGGGGGCTGGGAATGAGCAGTTCTTC | CASSRPLAGAGNEQFF | TRBV9 | . | . | TRBJ2-1
TGTGCCAGCAAGGCAGGGGATCAGCCCCAGCATTTT | CASKAGDQPQHF | TRBV6-6 | . | . | TRBJ1-5
TGCGCCAGCAGTGAGAGTCCGGGTTTCCACGAGCAGTACTTC | CASSESPGFHEQYF | TRBV10-1 | . | . | TRBJ2-7
TGTGCCAGCAGACTCTCCTTGGGACAGGGAGTCCAAGAGACCCAGTACTTC | CASRLSLGQGVQETQYF | TRBV25-1 | . | TRBD1 | TRBJ2-5
TGCGCCAGCAGCCCTATTTTGGGCAAGCCCTACGAGCAGTACTTC | CASSPILGKPYEQYF | TRBV4-1 | . | . | TRBJ2-7